These 18 T cell receptor beta chains came from one sample sequenced in a study of blood T cell repertoires in COVID-19. TCRdb keeps only in-frame clones here, not all; method: immunoSEQ multiplex PCR. The sample shows hundreds of thousands of clones, around 90% of them seen only once. Input material: PBMCs or T cells enriched from blood (not recorded which). The receptor source for this set is a woman in her late teens or twenties with acute COVID-19.

This clone appeared a few times. The chain links TRBV28 to TRBJ1-1; 10 nucleotides line up with TRBD1. Germline V gene sequence: CDR1 MDHEN, CDR2 SYDVKM. The CDR3 has 13 residues. The J segment lost 9 bases and the V segment lost 5 bases, leaving 6 bases of the junction unmatched. CDR3 sequence (DNA): TGTGCCAGCAGTCAGGACAGGGGGACGAAAGCTTTCTTT. Translation gives CASSQDRGTKAFF.

The CDR3 sequence is CASSFFDRTSYEQYF. The CDR3 nucleotides are TGTGCCAGCAGCTTCTTTGACAGGACGTCCTACGAGCAGTACTTC. V is TRBV5-4 and J is TRBJ2-7, with D possibly TRBD1 on 6 matching bases. Germline V gene sequence: CDR1 SGHNT, CDR2 YYREEE (reference sequence). This CDR3 is 15 amino acids long. V dropped 2 bases and J dropped 1 base, with 13 bases sitting between them.

The chain uses TRBV7-2 and TRBJ2-3; the match to TRBD2 covers 8 bases. V was pared by 5 bases and J by 5 bases, with 9 bases of the junction left unmatched. CDR3 size: 15 residues. The germline V gene encodes CDR1 SGHTA and CDR2 FQGNSA. CDR3 region: CASSTGTRGGDTQYF. The CDR3 DNA is TGTGCCAGCAGCACCGGGACTAGGGGCGGAGATACGCAGTATTTT. Full variable domain (remainder filled in from reference TRBV7-2 and TRBJ2-3): GAGVSQSPSNKVTEKGKDVELRCDPISGHTALYWYRQSLGQGLEFLIYFQGNSAPDKSGLPSDRFSAERTGGSVSTLTIQRTQQEDSAVYLCASSTGTRGGDTQYFGPGTRLTVL.

This chain's CDR3 is CATSRGGTDYGYTF. CDR3 sequence (DNA): TGTGCCACCAGCAGAGGCGGGACAGACTATGGCTACACCTTC. The rearrangement joins TRBV15 to TRBJ1-2; 7 bases match TRBD1. Trimming removed 1 base from V and 3 bases from J; junction bases left unmatched: 2. CDR1 and CDR2 from the germline V gene are LNHNV and YYDKDF (reference sequence). CDR3 length: 14 residues.

The genes are TRBV18 and TRBJ2-3; 7 bases agree with TRBD2. Losses at the gene ends were 1 base for V and 0 bases for J; bases not matched to a gene: 4. The CDR3 length is 16 residues. Germline V gives CDR1 KGHSH, CDR2 LQKENI. The CDR3 spells CASSPRSGISTDTQYF. The CDR3 region has the DNA TGTGCCAGCTCACCACGGAGCGGGATTAGCACAGATACGCAGTATTTT.

This chain links TRBV7-3 with TRBJ2-1; TRBD2 agrees at 9 bases. CDR3 size: 15 residues. Germline trimming cut 5 bases from V and 3 bases from J; bases unmatched to any gene: 5. Germline assignment: CDR1 SGHTA and CDR2 FQGTGA. This CDR3 is CASSPLAGSYNEQFF. The CDR3, as DNA: TGTGCCAGCAGCCCCCTAGCGGGAAGCTACAATGAGCAGTTCTTC.

In DNA form, the CDR3 reads TGTGCCAGCAGCTTAAATACCCCAATAGACAGTCTCTCCTACGAGCAGTACTTC. This encodes CASSLNTPIDSLSYEQYF. V is TRBV7-2 and J is TRBJ2-7, with D possibly TRBD1 on 5 matching bases. The germline CDR1 and CDR2 sequences are SGHTA and FQGNSA. The CDR3 is made up of 18 amino acids. The V gene lost 2 bases and the J gene lost 0 bases, with 20 bases spanning the gap.

The rearrangement uses TRBV2 and TRBJ1-2; no clear D. Germline V gene sequence: CDR1 SNHLY, CDR2 FYNNEI. The CDR3 totals 14 residues. V gave up 11 bases and J gave up 1 base, with 17 bases separating them. CDR3 sequence (DNA): TGTGCCGAACCTCGGCAGCGAGATAACTATGGCTACACCTTC. Amino acids: CAEPRQRDNYGYTF.

In DNA form, the CDR3 reads TGTGCCTGGAGTGGGCAGGGGGTGGGTGGCTACACCTTC. This encodes CAWSGQGVGGYTF. The chain joins TRBV30 to TRBJ1-2; 7 bases fit TRBD1. Germline V gives CDR1 GTSNPN, CDR2 SVGIG (reference sequence). This CDR3 is built from 13 residues. With V trimmed by 1 base and J by 7 bases, 6 bases remained unmatched. The variable domain in full, completed from reference TRBV30 and TRBJ1-2, reads SQTIHQWPATLVQPVGSPLSLECTVEGTSNPNLYWYRQAAGRGLQLLFYSVGIGQISSEVPQNLSASRPQDRQFILSSKKLLLSDSGFYLCAWSGQGVGGYTFGSGTRLTVV.

This clone occurred a few times. The CDR3 region is CASSLRETDTQYF. DNA of the CDR3: TGTGCCAGCAGCTTAAGAGAAACAGATACGCAGTATTTT. V is TRBV7-8 and J is TRBJ2-3; no reliable D call. V lost 2 bases to trimming and J lost 3 bases, with 6 bases between them. CDR1 is SGHVS, CDR2 FQNEAQ, per germline. This CDR3 has 13 amino acids.

The chain has TRBV7-2 and TRBJ2-7; 10 bases fit TRBD2. The CDR3 is 15 amino acids. CDR1 and CDR2 from the germline V gene are SGHTA and FQGNSA. Trimming cost V 5 bases and J 1 base; bases outside gene matches: 5. The CDR3: CASSQTSGISYEQYF. The DNA of the CDR3 is TGTGCCAGCAGCCAAACTAGCGGGATTTCCTACGAGCAGTACTTC.

The chain has TRBV6-8 and TRBJ2-7, with a possible D match to TRBD2 (6 bases). The CDR3 is made up of 15 amino acids. The germline gives CDR1 MNHGY, CDR2 SAAAGT. V was cut by 7 bases and J by 3 bases, with 19 bases left in between. The CDR3 loop is CASTPSTGLNYEQYF. The CDR3 nucleotides are TGTGCCAGCACCCCGAGCACGGGACTCAACTACGAGCAGTACTTC.

The chain links TRBV9 to TRBJ2-1; 8 positions agree with TRBD1. The V and J ends lost 0 bases and 7 bases, in that order; junction bases with no gene match: 3. Germline V gene data show CDR1 as SGDLS and CDR2 as YYNGEE. This CDR3 has 14 residues. CDR3 region: CASSVGQGWNEQFF. The CDR3 bases are TGTGCCAGCAGCGTAGGACAGGGGTGGAATGAGCAGTTCTTC.

This clone has a handful of counts. The chain couples TRBV3-1 (or the pseudogene TRBV3-2) to TRBJ2-3; 9 bases match TRBD2. V was clipped by 6 bases and J by 4 bases; unmatched bases: 8. Germline lookup yields CDR1 LGHDT and CDR2 YNNKEL (reference sequence). The CDR3 is made up of 15 amino acids. CDR3 loop: CASRLSGRLADTQYF. The CDR3 region has the DNA TGTGCCAGCAGGCTTAGCGGGAGACTGGCAGATACGCAGTATTTT.

V gene TRBV24-1 combines with J gene TRBJ1-2, with 10 bases lining up with TRBD1. This CDR3 is built from 14 residues. Germline V gene sequence: CDR1 KGHDR, CDR2 SFDVKD. With 5 bases clipped from V and 8 bases from J, the junction kept 7 bases outside the gene matches. The CDR3 reads CATSGTGGPSGYTF. Written as DNA, the CDR3 is TGTGCCACCAGTGGGACAGGGGGACCCTCAGGCTACACCTTC.

V and J are TRBV19 and TRBJ2-5; a weak D match, TRBD1 (6 bases). Deletions cut 1 base from V and 4 bases from J, with 16 bases between. Germline CDR1 reads LNHDA; CDR2 reads SQIVND (reference sequence). The CDR3 consists of 16 residues. The CDR3 here is CASSIARGPSGETQYF. CDR3 sequence (DNA): TGTGCCAGTAGTATAGCCAGGGGCCCGAGCGGAGAGACCCAGTACTTC.

The V gene is TRBV7-9, the J gene TRBJ2-1; 7 positions match TRBD2. This CDR3 comprises 13 residues. CDR1 SEHNR and CDR2 FQNEAQ come from the germline V gene (reference sequence). V lost 8 bases, J lost 8 bases, and 9 bases stayed unmatched. The CDR3 DNA follows: TGTGCCAGCCGCGGGACTACAATCGATGAGCAGTTCTTC. This translates into CASRGTTIDEQFF.

J is TRBJ2-7 and V is TRBV7-2; tentatively, D is TRBD1 (6 bases). The CDR3 has 14 amino acids. The germline CDR1 and CDR2 sequences are SGHTA and FQGNSA. V dropped 3 bases and J dropped 2 bases, with 11 bases sitting between them. CDR3 in DNA: TGTGCCAGCAGCTTTATTGCAGGGGCCTACGAGCAGTACTTC. Translation: CASSFIAGAYEQYF.